This T cell receptor (beta chain) was recovered during a study of blood T cell repertoires in COVID-19. Turning to the study itself: PBMCs, B-cell-depleted T cells, or T cells provided the cDNA or gDNA that made up the material.

In the authors' methods: Amplification of reference gene primers was used by the study to estimate nucleated cell counts. This table comes from immunoSEQ multiplex PCR, and its TCRdb copy is limited to in-frame clones, with some not included. D and trimming were read from the DNA, whereas the V and J calls and clone size are those reported in that table. The sample lists over 200,000 clones, 80% to 90% seen once, with around 1.8% in the top ten. The study recruited people aged roughly 18 to 89 years across around 24 US areas. The V end lost 0 bases, the J end lost 6 bases, and 11 bases lay between the germline ends. CDR3 length equals 14 residues. Germline CDR1 and CDR2: MNHEY and SMNVEV (reference sequence).

Sequencing was carried out using PBMCs or T cells enriched from blood (not recorded which). The V call is TRBV27, the J call TRBJ1-1, with unresolved D. This clonotype was sampled from a woman aged 45 to 65 who had recovered from COVID-19. CDR3 in amino acids: CASSLSPIRAEAFF. As DNA, the CDR3 is TGTGCCAGCAGTTTATCACCGATACGGGCTGAAGCTTTCTTT.